This entry describes one T cell receptor (beta chain). No antigen is known for it. Base qualities are not recorded, but no much larger clone differs from it by a single base. The trial excluded patients who had a history of autoimmune disease or who were on systemic immunosuppression. Peripheral blood for TCR sequencing was drawn from every dose cohort at baseline, at cycle 4 day 1 and at cycle 7 day 1. The samples were drawn from a first-in-human, open-label, multicenter phase I dose-escalation trial of ivuxolimab. Adults with locally advanced or metastatic head and neck squamous cell, hepatocellular, melanoma or renal cell carcinoma were enrolled in the trial. Before TCR sequencing, CD4+ T cells and CD8+ T cells were sorted from peripheral blood as separate populations. To sequence the TCRbeta CDR3 region, genomic DNA was isolated from the sorted cells. TCRbeta CDR3 regions were sequenced using the immunoSEQ Assay. TCRdb carries this immuneACCESS record with in-frame sequences only. Its versions omit some clonotypes, under half of them owing to an unresolved V gene in the studies checked, with the rest unexplained. The sample contains some 7,100 clones, 86% of them found a single time. 1.5% to 2% of the sample is taken by the ten largest.

This specimen belongs to a study of OX40 agonist ivuxolimab in advanced cancers. Concerning the study at large: Ivuxolimab, which targeted the costimulatory receptor OX40 (CD134), was an agonistic, fully human IgG2 monoclonal antibody. Patients were allowed to have had prior anti-PD-1, anti-PD-L1 or anti-CTLA-4 therapy, and about 40% of the dose-escalation patients had been treated with checkpoint inhibitors. Intravenous ivuxolimab was administered to patients every 2 weeks at six dose levels: 0.01, 0.1, 0.3, 1.5, 3 and 10 mg/kg. In the dose-escalation cohort, 82.7% of patients were male, and the mean age was around 60 years, with a range of about 23 to 80. Partial responses occurred in three dose-escalation patients: two with cutaneous melanoma and one with hepatocellular carcinoma. The point of sequencing TCRbeta in the periphery was to test whether ivuxolimab changed TCR sequence diversity and drove clonal T-cell expansion. Among the 50 to 55 dose-escalation patients, 19 had hepatocellular carcinoma, approximately 15 melanoma, 9 renal cell carcinoma and 9 head and neck cancer. The monotherapy dose-escalation portion (N ≈ 52 patients) of the phase I ivuxolimab trial is reported in the paper.

The full study reports these points: At doses of 0.1 to 3.0 mg/kg, clonal expansion of both CD4+ and CD8+ blood T cells was observed from baseline to week 6. In the 0.1-3.0 mg/kg groups, partial responders had among the lowest normalized peripheral clonal expansion, particularly in CD8+ T cells. Low levels of normalized T-cell clonal expansion were also seen in some nonresponding patients. On average, CD8+ T cells showed more expanded clones than CD4+ T cells after ivuxolimab. Antigen specificity was not determined for the clonally expanded peripheral T cells.

The clonotype was recovered from an adult with an advanced solid tumor such as melanoma, head and neck, liver or kidney cancer. The material was CD4+ or CD8+ T cells sorted from blood, obtained in a trial of the OX40 agonist ivuxolimab.

The nucleotide sequence is given as TGCAGCGTTGGGGATCTCGATGGCTACACCTTC. It is translated as CSVGDLDGYTF. The receptor chain draws on TRBV29-1 and TRBJ1-2, with no reliable assignment of the D segment. The cysteine opens and the phenylalanine closes a CDR3 of 11 amino acids. This entry keeps only the CDR3 DNA: 33 bases, framed from base 1. The V and J ends are trimmed by 4 bases and 6 bases, leaving 9 bases between them. The germline V gene gives CDR1 as SQVTM and CDR2 as ANQGSEA.